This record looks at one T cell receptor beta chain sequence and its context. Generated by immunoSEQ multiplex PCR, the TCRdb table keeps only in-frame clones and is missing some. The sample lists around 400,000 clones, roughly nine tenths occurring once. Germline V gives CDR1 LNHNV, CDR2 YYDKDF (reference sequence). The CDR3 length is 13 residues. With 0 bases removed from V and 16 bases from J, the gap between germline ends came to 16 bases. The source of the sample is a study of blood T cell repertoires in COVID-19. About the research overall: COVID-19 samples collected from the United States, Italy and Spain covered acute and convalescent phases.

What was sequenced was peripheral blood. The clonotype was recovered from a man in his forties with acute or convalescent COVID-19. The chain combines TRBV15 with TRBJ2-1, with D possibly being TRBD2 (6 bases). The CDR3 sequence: CATSRDLRRESFF. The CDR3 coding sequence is TGTGCCACCAGCAGAGATCTTAGGAGGGAGTCCTTCTTC.